This T cell receptor beta chain emerged from a study of identical twins. MiXCR, applied by TCRdb to the 5' RACE reads, yields one record per CDR3 protein. This sample has approximately 890,000 distinct CDR3 sequences, with 9% to 15% found just once. This clonotype was recorded at least ten times. These data are also associated with another study on yellow fever vaccine responses in identical twins.

The sequencing sample was made of PBMCs. This TCR was recovered from a woman aged 18-35 years in good health.

The CDR3 protein is CASSLRSGEQYF. CDR3 DNA sequence: TGTGCCAGCAGTTTACGATCTGGTGAGCAGTACTTC. The V and J genes are TRBV12-3 or TRBV12-4 and TRBJ2-7; D gene ambiguous. V was trimmed by 2 bases and J by 7 bases, leaving 9 bases between them. The CDR3 loop spans 12 amino acids.